The source of this T cell receptor beta chain is a study of Tregs in tolerant kidney transplant recipients. The nonmyeloablative bone marrow transplants came from related graft donors, with transient mixed chimerism. Libraries were prepared by immunoSEQ multiplex PCR; TCRdb keeps only in-frame clonotypes and omits some of them. The profile covers tens of thousands of clones, with about 91% appearing a single time and roughly 1.6% taken by the ten largest. Sequencing was performed on CD4+ T cells from blood (PBMCs), taken 24 months after the transplant. This TCR was recovered from a human patient who received a combined kidney and bone marrow transplant. Some T cells may possibly be graft donor cells.

Here the CDR3 DNA reads TGTGCCACCAGGGGCTCGGGTAGCGGGAGCTACGAGCAGTACTTC. As protein: CATRGSGSGSYEQYF. J is TRBJ2-7 and V is TRBV15; 9 nucleotides align to TRBD2. Trimming removed 6 bases from V and 3 bases from J; junction bases left unmatched: 9. The CDR3 loop spans 15 amino acids. Germline CDR1 reads LNHNV; CDR2 reads YYDKDF (reference sequence). The full variable domain, in which reference TRBV15 and TRBJ2-7 provide the parts outside the CDR3, is DAMVIQNPRYQVTQFGKPVTLSCSQTLNHNVMYWYQQKSSQAPKLLFHYYDKDFNNEADTPDNFQSRRPNTSFCFLDIRSPGLGDTAMYLCATRGSGSGSYEQYFGPGTRLTVT.